These T cell receptor beta chains were read from a single sample in a study of blood T cell repertoires in COVID-19. TCRdb keeps only in-frame clones here, not all; method: immunoSEQ multiplex PCR. The data contain 200,000 to 300,000 clones, roughly four fifths of them singletons. The sequencing input was PBMCs or T cells enriched from blood (not recorded which). The receptors originated from a woman between 35 and 50 years old who had been exposed to COVID-19. Each CDR3 is given with its conserved first and last residue. A D gene is named only where the DNA matches it firmly. Clone sizes are given selectively: once, few, many, or a class where the clone is expanded.

D	J	size	V	DNA	CDR3
.	TRBJ1-5	few	TRBV19	TGTGCCAGTAGTATAGACGCGGGCCCAAGCAATCAGCCCCAGCATTTT	CASSIDAGPSNQPQHF
.	TRBJ1-1	.	TRBV28	TGTGCCAGCAGTTTACGGTTGCAGGCCACCATGAACACTGAAGCTTTCTTT	CASSLRLQATMNTEAFF
TRBD2	TRBJ2-2	.	TRBV19	TGTGCCAGTACCACCTCCCCGGCTAGCGGGGGGGCAGTCACCGGGGAGCTGTTTTTT	CASTTSPASGGAVTGELFF
TRBD1	TRBJ1-2	.	TRBV14	TGTGCCAGCAGCCACCGGACAGGGCCCAACTATGGCTACACCTTC	CASSHRTGPNYGYTF
.	TRBJ1-5	once	TRBV6-4	TGTGCCAGCAGTGCCACACAAAATCAGCCCCAGCATTTT	CASSATQNQPQHF
TRBD1	TRBJ1-1	.	TRBV3-1/TRBV3-2	TGTGCCAGCAGTGTGGAAGGGACAGGGAACACTGAAGCTTTCTTT	CASSVEGTGNTEAFF
TRBD1	TRBJ2-6	.	TRBV5-4	TGTGCCAGCAGCCGTTACCCAGGGGGCGCCCCCGGGGCCAACGTCCTGACTTTC	CASSRYPGGAPGANVLTF
.	TRBJ2-3	.	TRBV27	TGTGCCAGCAGTTTAGCGGGACCCACAGATACGCAGTATTTT	CASSLAGPTDTQYF
TRBD2	TRBJ2-2	.	TRBV9	TGTGCCAGCAGCGCCGGACTAGCGGATTATACCGGGGAGCTGTTTTTT	CASSAGLADYTGELFF
.	TRBJ1-1	.	TRBV28	TGTGCCAGCAGCTCCCCTGACAGGATAATGAACACTGAAGCTTTCTTT	CASSSPDRIMNTEAFF
.	TRBJ2-3	.	TRBV2	TGTGCCAGCAGTGCCAACAATCGGGACACAGATACGCAGTATTTT	CASSANNRDTDTQYF
.	TRBJ1-3	.	TRBV14	TGTGCCAGCAGCCAAGGGGCAGGGTACGGAAACACCATATATTTT	CASSQGAGYGNTIYF
.	TRBJ2-7	.	TRBV4-3	TGCGCCAGCAGCCAAGAATACTCCCTGAGGTCCTACGAGCAGTACTTC	CASSQEYSLRSYEQYF
.	TRBJ1-6	.	TRBV5-6	TGTGCCAGCAGCTTGCCTAAAAGAAACCATTCACCCCTCCACTTT	CASSLPKRNHSPLHF
TRBD1	TRBJ1-2	.	TRBV4-3	TGCGCCAGCAGCCTTTCCGCCGGGACAGGGATTGGCTACACCTTC	CASSLSAGTGIGYTF
TRBD1	TRBJ1-6	.	TRBV5-5	TGTGCCAGCAGCGCCGACAGGGGAAATTCACCCCTCCACTTT	CASSADRGNSPLHF
TRBD2	TRBJ2-1	.	TRBV6-4	TGTGCCAGCAGTGTGGGACTAGCGGGACTCAATGAGCAGTTCTTC	CASSVGLAGLNEQFF
.	TRBJ1-5	few	TRBV6-1	TGTGCCAGCAGTGAAGGCCAGGGAAGCAATCAGCCCCAGCATTTT	CASSEGQGSNQPQHF
.	TRBJ2-7	.	TRBV7-8	TGTGCCAGCAGCTTAGTCAGCGAGCAGTACTTC	CASSLVSEQYF
.	TRBJ2-5	.	TRBV5-4	TGTGCCAGCAGCTTGGCCGGGAGCGGGCGACAAGAGACCCAGTACTTC	CASSLAGSGRQETQYF
.	TRBJ1-1	.	TRBV5-6	TGTGCCAGCAGCTTGATTTGGCAGAACACTGAAGCTTTCTTT	CASSLIWQNTEAFF
TRBD1	TRBJ1-3	.	TRBV9	TGTGCCAGCAGCGTAGATACAGGGGCAAACACCATATATTTT	CASSVDTGANTIYF
TRBD1	TRBJ2-7	.	TRBV27	TGTGCCAGCAGTTGGACAGGGGCCTACGAGCAGTACTTC	CASSWTGAYEQYF
TRBD2	TRBJ2-5	.	TRBV7-9	TGTGCCAGCAGCTTAGATGCTAGCGGGGGGGCCTGGGAGACCCAGTACTTC	CASSLDASGGAWETQYF
.	TRBJ2-2	.	TRBV5-6	TGTGCCAGCAGCTTGCAGGGTGGGAACACCGGGGAGCTGTTTTTT	CASSLQGGNTGELFF
.	TRBJ2-3	once	TRBV24-1	TGTGCCACCAGTGATTACGGGTCTAGGAGCGGCCGCACAGATACGCAGTATTTT	CATSDYGSRSGRTDTQYF
.	TRBJ1-4	.	TRBV7-2	TGTGCCAGCAGCTTAAGCGCCGGGAGGGCTAATGAAAAACTGTTTTTT	CASSLSAGRANEKLFF
.	TRBJ1-1	once	TRBV7-9	TGTGCCAGCAGCTTAGAGCGGTTCGGAGCTTTCTTT	CASSLERFGAFF
TRBD1	TRBJ2-7	.	TRBV4-1	TGCGCCAGCAGCCAACCTACTAAGACAGGGGTCTACGAGCAGTACTTC	CASSQPTKTGVYEQYF